The 11 T cell receptor beta chains below were found in one sample sequenced in a study of T cells in localized non-small cell lung cancer. The method was immunoSEQ multiplex PCR; TCRdb's version includes in-frame clones alone and lacks a portion of them. This table has 72,000 or so clones, approximately 87% appearing once. The material sequenced was peripheral blood, taken before any cancer treatment. The receptors stem from a male donor older than 55 with stage III squamous cell lung carcinoma.

The gene calls are TRBV7-2 and TRBJ2-3; TRBD2 aligns across 11 bases. The V gene's germline CDR1 is SGHTA and CDR2 FQGNSA. The ends lost 3 bases at V and 6 bases at J; junction bases unmatched: 2. This CDR3 has 14 amino acids. Here the CDR3 DNA reads TGTGCCAGCAGCTTTGTAGCGGGGGGGGATACGCAGTATTTT. It specifies CASSFVAGGDTQYF. The entire variable domain, with the rest obtained from reference TRBV7-2 and TRBJ2-3, is as follows: GAGVSQSPSNKVTEKGKDVELRCDPISGHTALYWYRQSLGQGLEFLIYFQGNSAPDKSGLPSDRFSAERTGGSVSTLTIQRTQQEDSAVYLCASSFVAGGDTQYFGPGTRLTVL.

This chain connects TRBV6-5 to TRBJ1-1; D is perhaps TRBD1 (5 bases). The CDR3 is made up of 14 amino acids. V lost 2 bases, J lost 5 bases, and 12 bases lay in between. Germline V gives CDR1 MNHEY, CDR2 SVGAGI. The CDR3 nucleotides read TGTGCCAGCAGTTACCGAGGATCAGGGACTGAAGCTTTCTTT. Protein: CASSYRGSGTEAFF.

The chain uses TRBV11-2 and TRBJ2-5; 13 bases align to TRBD2. Germline V gives CDR1 SGHAT, CDR2 FQNNGV. CDR3 length: 19 residues. J lost 4 bases, V lost 4 bases, and 15 bases had no gene match. This CDR3 reads CASSSRPGLAGQTGETQYF. For the CDR3, the DNA is TGTGCCAGCAGCTCGAGGCCGGGACTAGCGGGGCAAACCGGAGAGACCCAGTACTTC.

The chain has TRBV2 and TRBJ2-1, with no clear D. V was shortened by 4 bases and J by 8 bases, with 6 bases between the two germline ends. The CDR3 is 11 residues long. Germline lookup yields CDR1 SNHLY and CDR2 FYNNEI. The CDR3, as DNA: TGTGCCAGCAGTGCCACGGATGAGCAGTTCTTC. As protein: CASSATDEQFF. The whole variable domain, remainder taken from reference TRBV2 and TRBJ2-1, is EPEVTQTPSHQVTQMGQEVILRCVPISNHLYFYWYRQILGQKVEFLVSFYNNEISEKSEIFDDQFSVERPDGSNFTLKIRSTKLEDSAMYFCASSATDEQFFGPGTRLTVL.

This chain joins TRBV18 and TRBJ2-2, with 9 bases that match TRBD2. V shed 1 base, J shed 2 bases, and the junction held 8 bases outside the gene matches. Germline V gives CDR1 KGHSH, CDR2 LQKENI. CDR3 length: 18 residues. CDR3 sequence reads: CASSPRFSGGVNTGELFF. The CDR3 DNA reads as TGTGCCAGCTCACCACGATTTAGCGGGGGAGTCAACACCGGGGAGCTGTTTTTT.

The V call is TRBV7-2, the J call TRBJ2-3; D remains unclear. Germline values: CDR1 SGHTA, CDR2 FQGNSA. Trimming cost V 4 bases and J 1 base, with 9 bases left between them. There are 14 residues in the CDR3. The CDR3 protein is CASSSEPRTDTQYF. The CDR3 coding sequence is TGTGCCAGCAGCTCGGAGCCCCGCACAGATACGCAGTATTTT.

The V gene is TRBV7-2, the J gene TRBJ1-3, with a possible D match to TRBD1 (5 bases). Per germline, CDR1 SGHTA and CDR2 FQGNSA. The V and J ends lost 6 bases and 8 bases respectively, with 14 bases between them. The CDR3 has 13 amino acids. The CDR3 region is CASSFQGADTIYF. In DNA, the CDR3 is TGTGCCAGCAGTTTCCAGGGTGCGGACACCATATATTTT.

V and J are TRBV5-1 and TRBJ1-5; D is undetermined. The CDR3 covers 13 residues. The germline V gene has CDR1 SGHRS and CDR2 YFSETQ. Trimming cost V 5 bases and J 4 bases, with 10 bases left between them. The CDR3, as DNA: TGCGCCAGCAGTTTGATGCCGAATCAGCCCCAGCATTTT. As protein: CASSLMPNQPQHF.

The chain employs TRBV9 and TRBJ2-5; 8 bases are a match to TRBD1. Trimming took 0 bases from V and 5 from J; bases not matched to a gene: 12. Germline loops: CDR1 SGDLS, CDR2 YYNGEE. CDR3 length: 17 residues. The CDR3 sequence is CASSVGVGQGARETQYF. For the CDR3, the DNA is TGTGCCAGCAGCGTAGGGGTAGGGCAGGGGGCCAGGGAGACCCAGTACTTC.

The chain couples TRBV4-2 to TRBJ2-2; possible D gene TRBD2, 6 bases. The V end was cut by 4 bases, the J end by 6 bases, with 12 bases between. CDR1 and CDR2 (germline): LGHNA, YNFKEQ. The CDR3 loop spans 14 amino acids. As DNA, the CDR3 is TGTGCCAGCAGCCCGGGACTCGCGGCCGGGGAGCTGTTTTTT. It encodes CASSPGLAAGELFF.

The J gene is TRBJ2-1, the V gene TRBV4-1, with 8 bases matching TRBD2. The V segment lost 4 bases and the J segment 7 bases; nucleotides outside the gene matches: 9. CDR3 size: 15 residues. Germline V lookup: CDR1 MGHRA, CDR2 YSYEKL. CDR3 DNA: TGCGCCAGCAGCCGGACGATAGCGGGGCCTAATGAGCAGTTCTTC. This encodes CASSRTIAGPNEQFF.